One sample yielded the 26 T cell receptor beta chains listed below, sequenced in a study of Tregs in tolerant kidney transplant recipients (dated by TCRdb to between 2018 and 2021). The sample's time point label is to be understood as: 6 months after combined kidney and bone marrow transplant. The transplants used related donors along with nonmyeloablative bone marrow transplantation, and in the human trials mixed chimerism was transient. The library was made by the immunoSEQ multiplex PCR assay. The table was pulled from immuneACCESS by TCRdb, which kept in-frame rearrangements only. Such tables lose some clones; where checked, under half of the loss comes from unresolved V genes, and the rest has no known cause. This sample holds roughly 64,000 clones; about 89% were observed only once. More than 3% of the sample rests with the top ten. The material sequenced was CD4+ T cells from blood (PBMCs), taken 6 months after the transplant. The receptors here all came from a human patient who received a combined kidney and bone marrow transplant. After a transplant, certain T cells may trace back to the graft donor.

The chain carries TRBV11-3 and TRBJ1-1; 8 bases line up with TRBD1. The CDR3 contains 15 residues. Germline CDR1 and CDR2: SGHNT and YENEEA. Germline trimming cut 5 bases from V and 2 bases from J; bases unmatched to any gene: 7. The CDR3 DNA is TGTGCCAGCAGCCGACTCGGACAGGGAAACACTGAAGCTTTCTTT. As protein: CASSRLGQGNTEAFF.

The chain employs TRBV28 and TRBJ2-3; TRBD2 aligns across 8 bases. CDR3 length: 14 amino acids. CDR1 is MDHEN, CDR2 SYDVKM, per germline. The ends lost 3 bases at V and 4 bases at J; junction bases unmatched: 3. The CDR3 DNA reads as TGTGCCAGCAGTTTTACGGGGGGGCCAGATACGCAGTATTTT. It yields the protein CASSFTGGPDTQYF.

The gene calls are TRBV4-3 and TRBJ2-5; TRBD2 aligns across 11 bases. V was pared by 4 bases and J by 4 bases, with 8 bases of the junction left unmatched. The length of the CDR3 is 16 residues. Germline V gene sequence: CDR1 LGHNA, CDR2 YSLEER. CDR3 sequence (DNA): TGCGCCAGCAGCCCCACGCTAGCGGGAGGAGGAGAGACCCAGTACTTC. Translated, it gives CASSPTLAGGGETQYF.

The chain has TRBV6-1 and TRBJ2-5, with 8 bases identical to TRBD1. The V gene end was trimmed by 9 bases and the J gene end by 3 bases; junction bases not matched to a gene: 3. The germline V gene encodes CDR1 MNHNS and CDR2 SASEGT. The CDR3 is 12 residues long. The chain's CDR3 is CASQTGEETQYF. CDR3 in DNA: TGTGCCAGTCAGACAGGGGAAGAGACCCAGTACTTC.

This clone was detected only a few times. This chain uses TRBV10-3 with TRBJ1-3, with no clear D. Germline values: CDR1 ENHRY, CDR2 SYGVKD. V lost 9 bases and J lost 2, with 11 bases in between. The CDR3 runs to 13 residues. The CDR3 bases are TGTGCCATTACAGTTTCCCCTGGAAACACCATATATTTT. This codes for CAITVSPGNTIYF.

The V gene is TRBV11-3, the J gene TRBJ2-2; TRBD1 aligns across 7 bases. CDR1 and CDR2 from the germline V gene are SGHNT and YENEEA. The V and J ends lost 7 bases and 4 bases, in that order; junction bases with no gene match: 15. CDR3 length: 17 residues. The CDR3 nucleotides are TGTGCCAGCACCCCGTCCCGGAAGGGGGCGGGCACCGGGGAGCTGTTTTTT. Its protein product is CASTPSRKGAGTGELFF.

This chain uses TRBV19 with TRBJ1-5; unclear D gene. Germline V gives CDR1 LNHDA, CDR2 SQIVND (reference sequence). The CDR3 sequence is 14 residues long. V lost 6 bases and J lost 7, with 16 bases in between. Written as DNA, the CDR3 is TGTGCCAGTAGATGGGGTGCGGGAAACCAGCCCCAGCATTTT. It codes for CASRWGAGNQPQHF.

Points on this clone: Mismatch with germline at one junction end may stem from a read error. This sequence joins TRBV14 and TRBJ1-2, with 7 positions matching TRBD1. The CDR3 consists of 14 residues. CDR1 SGHDN and CDR2 FVKESK come from the germline V gene. The chain's CDR3 is CASSLPGGWYGHTF. The DNA of the CDR3 is TGTGCCAGCAGCCTTCCAGGGGGATGGTATGGCCACACCTTC.

The genes are TRBV6-6 and TRBJ2-1, with 12 nucleotides matching TRBD2. CDR1 and CDR2 from the germline V gene are MNHNY and SVGAGI (reference sequence). V shed 5 bases and J 7 bases; nucleotides not matched to a gene: 6. The CDR3 has 15 residues. The CDR3 region is CASSPGLAGINEQFF. In nucleotides, the CDR3 is TGTGCCAGCAGTCCAGGACTAGCGGGGATTAATGAGCAGTTCTTC.

V is TRBV9 and J is TRBJ2-1; D may be TRBD1 (6 bases). CDR3 length equals 16 residues. The V and J ends lost 4 bases and 2 bases respectively, with 16 bases between them. Germline V CDR1 and CDR2: SGDLS, YYNGEE. The CDR3 sequence is CASSRTGQSTYNEQFF. DNA of the CDR3: TGTGCCAGCAGCAGGACCGGACAGTCCACCTACAATGAGCAGTTCTTC.

This clone was seen only a few times. This rearrangement joins TRBV7-3 to TRBJ2-2; 11 bases are a match to TRBD2. CDR1 and CDR2 (germline): SGHTA, FQGTGA. V trimming: 5 bases; J trimming: 6 bases; junction bases outside the gene matches: 5. The CDR3 contains 15 residues. This chain's CDR3 is CASSNLAGGAGELFF. The CDR3 DNA follows: TGTGCCAGCAGCAATCTAGCGGGGGGTGCCGGGGAGCTGTTTTTT.

DNA of the CDR3: TGTGCCAGCAGTGAACGGGGGGGCGGTGAGACCCAGTACTTC. Its translation is CASSERGGGETQYF. The chain uses TRBV6-1 and TRBJ2-5; 8 bases are shared with TRBD2. With V trimmed by 2 bases and J by 5 bases, 4 bases remained unmatched. CDR1 and CDR2 (germline): MNHNS, SASEGT. The length of the CDR3 is 14 residues.

This clone was detected only a few times. The V gene is TRBV4-2, the J gene TRBJ2-1, with D perhaps TRBD2 (6 bases). Trimming stripped 0 bases from V and 15 bases from J, with 21 bases between. There are 15 residues in the CDR3. Germline assignment: CDR1 LGHNA and CDR2 YNFKEQ. In nucleotides, the CDR3 is TGTGCCAGCAGCCAAGATGGTATGTTAGGAGCGGGTCTGTTCTTC. This encodes CASSQDGMLGAGLFF.

J is TRBJ1-2 and V is TRBV6-4; no clear D. Trimming stripped 6 bases from V and 4 bases from J, with 18 bases between. The CDR3 runs 15 residues. CDR1 and CDR2 from the germline V gene are MRHNA and SNTAGT. CDR3 sequence reads: CASRNYAEAAYGYTF. As DNA, the CDR3 is TGTGCCAGCAGAAATTATGCGGAGGCAGCCTATGGCTACACCTTC.

This chain connects TRBV4-3 to TRBJ1-2; no clear D. CDR3 length: 16 residues. The germline CDR1 and CDR2 sequences are LGHNA and YSLEER. V lost 0 bases, J lost 7 bases, and 18 bases lay in between. The CDR3 is CASSQEWASRGLGYTF. Written as DNA, the CDR3 is TGCGCCAGCAGCCAAGAATGGGCCAGCCGTGGTCTTGGCTACACCTTC.

The chain is built from TRBV20-1 and TRBJ1-1; possibly TRBD1 for D (6 bases). This CDR3 region has 11 residues. Trimming shortened V by 2 bases and J by 7 bases, and 8 bases separated the two germline ends. Germline CDR1 DFQATT, CDR2 SNEGSKA (reference sequence). The CDR3 DNA sequence: TGCAGTGCTAGAAGGGACAATGAAGCTTTCTTT. Amino acid sequence: CSARRDNEAFF.

The chain uses TRBV29-1 and TRBJ2-7; 10 bases are a match to TRBD2. The CDR3 contains 12 residues. Germline-derived CDR1 and CDR2 are SQVTM and ANQGSEA. V dropped 5 bases and J dropped 7; count of bases not matched to a gene: 5. The CDR3, as DNA: TGCAGCGTTTTCGGACTAGCGGATGAGCAGTACTTC. This translates into CSVFGLADEQYF.

The V gene is TRBV29-1, the J gene TRBJ2-5; D gene ambiguous. Germline V gene sequence: CDR1 SQVTM, CDR2 ANQGSEA. There are 11 residues in the CDR3. V was clipped by 6 bases and J by 4 bases, with 9 bases between them. Here the CDR3 reads CSVWVAETQYF. CDR3 nucleotides: TGCAGCGTCTGGGTAGCAGAGACCCAGTACTTC.

The chain is built from TRBV19 and TRBJ2-5; 10 bases are shared with TRBD1. CDR1 and CDR2 (germline): LNHDA, SQIVND (reference sequence). Unmatched junction bases numbered 7, after V lost 5 bases and J lost 4 bases. The CDR3 totals 15 residues. The CDR3 sequence: CASSPGTGASETQYF. In DNA form, the CDR3 reads TGTGCCAGTAGTCCCGGGACAGGGGCCTCAGAGACCCAGTACTTC.

The V and J genes are TRBV19 and TRBJ2-3, with no clear D. Germline V gene sequence: CDR1 LNHDA, CDR2 SQIVND (reference sequence). V was clipped by 2 bases and J by 0 bases, with 3 bases between them. This CDR3 has 13 amino acids. CDR3 in amino acids: CASSIQSTDTQYF. The CDR3 DNA reads as TGTGCCAGTAGTATACAGAGCACAGATACGCAGTATTTT.

In the case of this clone: Other DNA sequences of this sample code for an identical CDR3. The chain uses TRBV7-9 and TRBJ1-6; 8 bases fit TRBD1. The CDR3 extends over 17 amino acids. The trim removed 5 bases at V and 6 bases at J, leaving 12 bases unmatched. The V gene's germline CDR1 is SEHNR and CDR2 FQNEAQ (reference sequence). The CDR3 protein is CASSPWTGHLLNSPLHF. DNA of the CDR3: TGTGCCAGCAGCCCTTGGACAGGGCACCTACTTAATTCACCCCTCCACTTT.

This CDR3 reads CASSGGSDGDTQYF. The CDR3 nucleotides read TGTGCCAGCAGCGGAGGGTCTGACGGAGATACGCAGTATTTT. The chain is built from TRBV7-3 and TRBJ2-3, with D tentatively TRBD2 (6 bases). Germline V gives CDR1 SGHTA, CDR2 FQGTGA. CDR3 size: 14 residues. Trimming stripped 5 bases from V and 5 bases from J, with 14 bases between.

J is TRBJ1-2 and V is TRBV5-1, with D tentatively TRBD1 (6 bases). Germline V lookup: CDR1 SGHRS, CDR2 YFSETQ. The CDR3 extends over 14 amino acids. Trimming stripped 4 bases from V and 3 bases from J, with 13 bases between. CDR3 in amino acids: CASSLRDIDYGYTF. In DNA, the CDR3 is TGCGCCAGCAGCCTAAGGGACATCGACTATGGCTACACCTTC. The full variable domain, rest sourced from reference TRBV5-1 and TRBJ1-2, is KAGVTQTPRYLIKTRGQQVTLSCSPISGHRSVSWYQQTPGQGLQFLFEYFSETQRNKGNFPGRFSGRQFSNSRSEMNVSTLELGDSALYLCASSLRDIDYGYTFGSGTRLTVV.

This clone appeared a few times. This sample includes further DNA sequences coding for the same CDR3. V and J are TRBV19 and TRBJ2-3; D is unclear. The CDR3 has 13 residues. Deletions cut 3 bases from V and 1 base from J, with 5 bases between. Germline CDR1 LNHDA, CDR2 SQIVND (reference sequence). The CDR3: CASSMSGTDTQYF. The CDR3, as DNA: TGTGCCAGTAGTATGTCTGGCACAGATACGCAGTATTTT.

The rearrangement links TRBV30 to TRBJ1-1, with unresolved D. V lost 0 bases to trimming and J lost 7 bases, with 9 bases between them. CDR3 length: 12 amino acids. Germline-derived CDR1 and CDR2 are GTSNPN and SVGIG (reference sequence). The CDR3 sequence is CAWSVQFNEAFF. As DNA, the CDR3 is TGTGCCTGGAGTGTACAATTCAATGAAGCTTTCTTT.

The chain couples TRBV7-2 to TRBJ1-1; a possible D gene is TRBD1 (5 bases). Between the trimmed V and J ends, which lost 0 bases and 8 bases, there was a span of 19 bases. The CDR3 is made up of 16 amino acids. CDR1 is SGHTA and CDR2 is FQGNSA in the germline V gene. The CDR3 protein is CASSLAAGGGLLEAFF. CDR3 coding DNA: TGTGCCAGCAGCTTAGCGGCGGGGGGGGGATTGCTAGAAGCTTTCTTT.